The 21 T cell receptor beta chains in this list originate from one sample, sequenced in a study of CD8 T cells in ankylosing spondylitis. TCRdb re-derived calls from the 5' RACE reads in MiXCR, one entry per CDR3 protein. The sample carries roughly 200,000 distinct CDR3 sequences, 10% to 15% recorded once. The specimen sequenced was blood, either unsorted or a sorted T cell fraction (not recorded which). The receptors were sampled from a male donor with ankylosing spondylitis or in good health (not recorded which).

This clonotype was counted a few times. The rearrangement joins TRBV9 to TRBJ2-7; the match to TRBD1 covers 9 bases. Germline-derived CDR1 and CDR2 are SGDLS and YYNGEE. This CDR3 is 15 amino acids long. V lost 2 bases and J lost 1; bases outside the gene matches: 4. The CDR3 DNA reads TGTGCCAGCAGCGTCGGACAGGGGCAATCCTACGAGCAGTACTTC. Residues: CASSVGQGQSYEQYF.

This clonotype showed up just a few times. The V gene is TRBV4-1, the J gene TRBJ2-2; D is ambiguous. Trimming cost V 0 bases and J 1 base, with 12 bases left between them. The CDR3 has 17 amino acids. The germline V gene encodes CDR1 MGHRA and CDR2 YSYEKL. Written as DNA, the CDR3 is TGCGCCAGCAGCCAAGATGGGTTGGGCGGGAACACCGGGGAGCTGTTTTTT. It encodes CASSQDGLGGNTGELFF.

This clonotype was seen repeatedly, ten times or more. The chain combines TRBV5-1 with TRBJ2-1; 8 positions match TRBD2. Germline trimming cut 0 bases from V and 2 bases from J; bases unmatched to any gene: 7. Germline V gene lookup returns CDR1 SGHRS and CDR2 YFSETQ. The length of the CDR3 is 17 residues. For the CDR3, the DNA is TGCGCCAGCAGCTTGGCCCCACTAGCGGATCCCTACAATGAGCAGTTCTTC. This sequence encodes CASSLAPLADPYNEQFF.

The rearrangement joins TRBV4-1 to TRBJ2-7, with 7 bases lining up with TRBD1. The V gene's germline CDR1 is MGHRA and CDR2 YSYEKL. The CDR3 covers 14 residues. The V segment lost 3 bases and the J segment 4 bases; nucleotides outside the gene matches: 6. CDR3 sequence reads: CASSHVQGEYEQYF. DNA for the CDR3: TGCGCCAGCAGCCACGTGCAGGGGGAATACGAGCAGTACTTC.

The rearrangement joins TRBV6-2 or TRBV6-3 to TRBJ2-1; D tentatively reads TRBD1 or TRBD2 (5 bases each). V was pared by 6 bases and J by 4 bases, with 16 bases between. CDR1 and CDR2 (germline): MNHEY, SVGEGT. The CDR3 totals 15 residues. The CDR3 nucleotides are TGTGCCAGCAGCGGGACCGCGTTGAGGTACAATGAGCAGTTCTTC. This codes for CASSGTALRYNEQFF.

Only a few counts were recorded for this clonotype. The rearrangement links TRBV12-3 or TRBV12-4 to TRBJ1-1; D is possibly TRBD1 (5 bases). CDR3 size: 15 residues. Trimming took off 6 bases at V and 4 bases at J, with 18 bases between the two ends. DNA of the CDR3: TGTGCCAGCAGCCCGATGTGGGGGGACCGCACTGAAGCTTTCTTT. It is translated as CASSPMWGDRTEAFF.

This chain links TRBV11-1 with TRBJ2-1; D might be TRBD1 (5 bases). Germline CDR1 reads SGHAT; CDR2 reads FQDESV (reference sequence). V gave up 2 bases and J gave up 0 bases, with 20 bases separating them. This CDR3 has 19 amino acids. CDR3: CASSLNGKGERSSYNEQFF. The CDR3 DNA reads TGTGCCAGCAGCTTAAACGGAAAAGGGGAAAGGAGCTCCTACAATGAGCAGTTCTTC.

A note on this clonotype: A much more abundant neighbour one base away suggests this may be a read error. The V and J genes are TRBV3-1 and TRBJ2-2; D remains unclear. The V end lost 6 bases, the J end lost 0 bases, and 14 bases lay between the germline ends. This CDR3 spans 16 amino acids. Germline assignment: CDR1 LGHDT and CDR2 YNNKEL (reference sequence). The CDR3 spells CASSCSGRANTGELFF. DNA for the CDR3: TGTGCCAGCAGTTGCTCTGGGCGCGCGAACACCGGGGAGCTGTTTTTT.

This clonotype was observed a single time. This chain links TRBV27 with TRBJ2-7; 10 positions match TRBD1. Per the germline V gene, CDR1 is MNHEY and CDR2 is SMNVEV (reference sequence). The J segment lost 4 bases and the V segment lost 6 bases, leaving 12 bases of the junction unmatched. The CDR3 runs 16 residues. The CDR3 bases are TGTGCCAGCAGCCAACTAGAACGGGACAGGGGTTACGAGCAGTACTTC. Residues: CASSQLERDRGYEQYF.

This clonotype was seen only a few times. The chain couples TRBV6-1 to TRBJ2-7; 9 bases agree with TRBD1. V was clipped by 6 bases and J by 0 bases; unmatched bases: 6. The CDR3 has 15 amino acids. Germline CDR1 reads MNHNS; CDR2 reads SASEGT. The CDR3 coding sequence is TGTGCCAGCAGGCCGGACAGGGGTCCCTCCTACGAGCAGTACTTC. Protein: CASRPDRGPSYEQYF.

In its sample, this clonotype was seen a few times. The chain has TRBV9 and TRBJ2-1, with D unresolved. Germline CDR1 SGDLS, CDR2 YYNGEE. CDR3 size: 13 residues. With 0 bases removed from V and 6 bases from J, the gap between germline ends came to 7 bases. The DNA for the CDR3 is TGTGCCAGCAGCGTAGACCAATTCAATGAGCAGTTCTTC. Translating gives CASSVDQFNEQFF.

This clonotype was seen a few times. The rearrangement uses TRBV9 and TRBJ2-7; D is ambiguous. V shed 0 bases and J shed 0 bases, with 10 bases lying between them. Germline V CDR1 and CDR2: SGDLS, YYNGEE. This CDR3 has 15 residues. The CDR3 spells CASSVETASSYEQYF. Written as DNA, the CDR3 is TGTGCCAGCAGCGTAGAGACCGCTAGCTCCTACGAGCAGTACTTC. Full variable domain (outside the CDR3, taken from reference TRBV9 and TRBJ2-7): DSGVTQTPKHLITATGQRVTLRCSPRSGDLSVYWYQQSLDQGLQFLIQYYNGEERAKGNILERFSAQQFPDLHSELNLSSLELGDSALYFCASSVETASSYEQYFGPGTRLTVT.

The chain joins TRBV6-1 to TRBJ1-2; tentative D call: TRBD1 (5 bases). V lost 2 bases, J lost 8 bases, and 12 bases lay in between. Looked up from germline, CDR1 is MNHNS and CDR2 is SASEGT. The CDR3 contains 13 residues. The CDR3 bases are TGTGCCAGCAGTGAAAGCAGGGTCGGGGGCTACACCTTC. This encodes CASSESRVGGYTF.

The chain carries TRBV7-9 and TRBJ2-7; 14 positions agree with TRBD2. Trimming cost V 5 bases and J 2 bases; bases outside gene matches: 8. The CDR3 has 17 amino acids. The germline gives CDR1 SEHNR, CDR2 FQNEAQ (reference sequence). In DNA form, the CDR3 reads TGTGCCAGCAGCCCCCGGGGGACTAGCGGGAGTCCCTACGAGCAGTACTTC. It encodes CASSPRGTSGSPYEQYF.

The rearrangement links TRBV7-9 to TRBJ2-3; 7 bases match TRBD2. This CDR3 is 14 amino acids long. Germline lookup yields CDR1 SEHNR and CDR2 FQNEAQ (reference sequence). Trimming removed 1 base from V and 5 bases from J; junction bases left unmatched: 3. Here the CDR3 reads CASSLDGLEDTQYF. In nucleotides, the CDR3 is TGTGCCAGCAGCTTAGATGGACTAGAAGATACGCAGTATTTT.

This clonotype appeared a few times. The chain has TRBV7-9 and TRBJ2-2; D is ambiguous. Between the trimmed V and J ends, which lost 7 bases and 8 bases, there was a span of 14 bases. CDR1 and CDR2 (germline): SEHNR, FQNEAQ (reference sequence). The CDR3 is made up of 13 amino acids. CDR3 coding DNA: TGTGCCAGCACCGAGGACCCTTGGGGGGAGCTGTTTTTT. Protein sequence: CASTEDPWGELFF. The full variable domain, completed using reference TRBV7-9 and TRBJ2-2, is DTGVSQNPRHKITKRGQNVTFRCDPISEHNRLYWYRQTLGQGPEFLTYFQNEAQLEKSRLLSDRFSAERPKGSFSTLEIQRTEQGDSAMYLCASTEDPWGELFFGEGSRLTVL.

V gene TRBV27 combines with J gene TRBJ1-5; 7 nucleotides line up with TRBD1. There are 12 residues in the CDR3. V trimming: 8 bases; J trimming: 6 bases; junction bases outside the gene matches: 4. Per germline, CDR1 MNHEY and CDR2 SMNVEV (reference sequence). CDR3 in DNA: TGTGCCAGCTCCACAGGGGCTCAGCCCCAGCATTTT. Encoded protein: CASSTGAQPQHF.

The sample holds a few counts of this clonotype. The genes are TRBV29-1 and TRBJ1-1; D possibly corresponds to TRBD1 (5 bases). The CDR3 is 11 residues long. Germline loops: CDR1 SQVTM, CDR2 ANQGSEA. The germline V and J ends were trimmed by 4 bases and 12 bases, with 15 bases remaining between them. The CDR3 DNA follows: TGCAGCGTTGTCGCCAAAGGGGTGACTTTCTTT. As protein: CSVVAKGVTFF.

The sample holds a few counts of this clonotype. The rearrangement uses TRBV3-1 and TRBJ2-1; no firm D call. The CDR3 consists of 14 residues. Germline V gives CDR1 LGHDT, CDR2 YNNKEL (reference sequence). V shed 1 base and J shed 3 bases, with 7 bases lying between them. CDR3 residues: CASSQASLYNEQFF. In DNA form, the CDR3 reads TGTGCCAGCAGCCAAGCCAGTCTCTACAATGAGCAGTTCTTC.

The chain is built from TRBV5-6 and TRBJ2-5; 8 nucleotides match TRBD1. There are 14 residues in the CDR3. Germline CDR1 and CDR2: SGHDT and YYEEEE. V gave up 5 bases and J gave up 6 bases; unmatched junction bases: 9. The CDR3 sequence: CASSHQGARKTQYF. The CDR3 DNA reads TGTGCCAGCAGTCATCAGGGGGCGAGGAAGACCCAGTACTTC.

This clonotype was recorded a few times. CDR3 region: CAWSAQGPNEQYF. DNA of the CDR3: TGTGCCTGGAGTGCACAGGGTCCCAACGAGCAGTACTTC. The chain recombines TRBV30 with TRBJ2-7; D might be TRBD1 (6 bases). The germline V and J ends were trimmed by 1 base and 5 bases, with 12 bases remaining between them. This CDR3 is built from 13 residues. Looked up from germline, CDR1 is GTSNPN and CDR2 is SVGIG (reference sequence).